The 14 T cell receptor beta chains listed next were all sequenced from one sample in a study of cytotoxic CD8 clonotypes in ibrutinib-treated CLL (dated by TCRdb to about 2021). The method behind the library was the immunoSEQ multiplex PCR assay. Entries here come from immuneACCESS through TCRdb and include only in-frame sequences with V and J called. Some clones fail to appear in such tables; in the studies checked, an unresolved V gene covers under half of the shortfall, and the cause of the remainder is unknown. Across this sample there are 130,000 or so clones, with approximately 83% seen only once. The ten biggest clones cover around 2.1% of the sample. In light of the paper, this sample's time point label describes: roughly 23 months on ibrutinib. Sample: PBMCs, taken after 24 months of ibrutinib treatment. The receptors were gathered from a human donor with chronic lymphocytic leukemia.

The chain joins TRBV14 to TRBJ1-2; a weak D match, TRBD1 (5 bases). Germline-derived CDR1 and CDR2 are SGHDN and FVKESK. The CDR3 covers 13 residues. The V gene lost 5 bases and the J gene lost 1 base, with 8 bases spanning the gap. For the CDR3, the DNA is TGTGCCAGCAGCGTGGACATTAACTATGGCTACACCTTC. Translating gives CASSVDINYGYTF.

This clone showed up just once. DNA of the CDR3: TGTGCCAGCACCTTCGGACCCGCGGGAGACGGGGAGCTGTTTTTT. This codes for CASTFGPAGDGELFF. This sequence joins TRBV9 and TRBJ2-2, with 7 bases identical to TRBD2. J was trimmed by 7 bases and V by 6 bases; bases with no gene match: 12. Germline loops: CDR1 SGDLS, CDR2 YYNGEE. There are 15 residues in the CDR3. Variable domain in full (rest from reference TRBV9 and TRBJ2-2): DSGVTQTPKHLITATGQRVTLRCSPRSGDLSVYWYQQSLDQGLQFLIQYYNGEERAKGNILERFSAQQFPDLHSELNLSSLELGDSALYFCASTFGPAGDGELFFGEGSRLTVL.

The sample holds one count of this clone. V and J are TRBV20-1 and TRBJ1-1; the D is unclear. Trimming took 2 bases from V and 5 from J, leaving 6 bases between them. The CDR3 totals 11 residues. Per the germline V gene, CDR1 is DFQATT and CDR2 is SNEGSKA (reference sequence). The CDR3 region is CSARSGTEAFF. The CDR3 DNA follows: TGCAGTGCTAGATCCGGGACTGAAGCTTTCTTT.

This chain links TRBV21-1 with TRBJ2-1; TRBD1, as called in the table, went unchecked against the DNA. TRBV21-1 is a known pseudogene. The CDR3 has 20 amino acids. This CDR3 is CASSRRGTGFARVASNEQFF. The CDR3 DNA is TGTGCCAGCAGTAGAAGAGGGACAGGGTTTGCTAGGGTGGCCTCGAATGAGCAGTTCTTC.

The V and J genes are TRBV2 and TRBJ2-1; TRBD1 is a possible D gene (5 bases). CDR3 length: 15 amino acids. V was clipped by 4 bases and J by 7 bases, with 17 bases between them. The germline gives CDR1 SNHLY, CDR2 FYNNEI. This CDR3 is CASSAQGNLLNEQFF. Written as DNA, the CDR3 is TGTGCCAGCAGTGCTCAGGGAAACTTATTGAATGAGCAGTTCTTC.

This rearrangement joins TRBV29-1 to TRBJ2-1; 9 bases are shared with TRBD1. This CDR3 has 15 amino acids. The V gene's germline CDR1 is SQVTM and CDR2 ANQGSEA. Trimming cost V 7 bases and J 1 base; bases outside gene matches: 8. The CDR3: CSGTQGAGSYNEQFF. The CDR3 DNA reads TGCAGCGGGACACAGGGGGCAGGTTCCTACAATGAGCAGTTCTTC.

The V and J genes are TRBV10-1 and TRBJ2-5; D unresolved. Trimming took off 1 base at V and 1 base at J, with 10 bases between the two ends. The CDR3 runs 15 residues. Germline CDR1 and CDR2: WNHNN and SYGVQD (reference sequence). CDR3 in amino acids: CASSELGPIQETQYF. In DNA, the CDR3 is TGCGCCAGCAGTGAGTTGGGCCCAATCCAAGAGACCCAGTACTTC.

The gene calls are TRBV28 and TRBJ1-5; 9 bases fit TRBD1. The CDR3 consists of 19 residues. After removal of 6 bases from V and 5 bases from J, the junction contained 20 bases not matched to a gene. The germline V gene encodes CDR1 MDHEN and CDR2 SYDVKM. For the CDR3, the DNA is TGTGCCAGCAGCCCCCCGGGACAGGGTAGATTTTTCGGGGATCAGCCCCAGCATTTT. Protein product: CASSPPGQGRFFGDQPQHF.

The chain carries TRBV7-2 and TRBJ2-7, with D perhaps matching TRBD2 (5 bases). The CDR3 length is 15 residues. The germline V gene encodes CDR1 SGHTA and CDR2 FQGNSA. V was cut by 1 base and J by 3 bases, with 13 bases left in between. The CDR3 region is CASSLVPGKSYEQYF. The CDR3 DNA follows: TGTGCCAGCAGCTTAGTCCCGGGGAAAAGCTACGAGCAGTACTTC.

On this clone itself: Relative to the germline gene, one junction end is altered; a read error may explain this. J is TRBJ2-3 and V is TRBV7-2; 8 bases line up with TRBD2. CDR3 length equals 11 residues. Germline V CDR1 and CDR2: SGHTA, FQGNSA. CDR3 residues: CASSSGLDPDF. The CDR3 nucleotides read TGTGCCAGCAGCTCGGGACTAGATCCGGATTTT. The whole variable domain, filled in from reference TRBV7-2 and TRBJ2-3, reads GAGVSQSPSNKVTEKGKDVELRCDPISGHTALYWYRQSLGQGLEFLIYFQGNSAPDKSGLPSDRFSAERTGGSVSTLTIQRTQQEDSAVYLCASSSGLDPDFGPGTRLTVL.

The chain uses TRBV15 and TRBJ1-5, with D perhaps TRBD1 (6 bases). Trimming took 3 bases from V and 1 from J, leaving 13 bases between them. CDR1 LNHNV and CDR2 YYDKDF come from the germline V gene (reference sequence). The length of the CDR3 is 16 residues. This CDR3 is CATSRGAGGSNQPQHF. CDR3 DNA: TGTGCCACCAGCAGGGGGGCTGGAGGGAGCAATCAGCCCCAGCATTTT.

The J gene is TRBJ2-1, the V gene TRBV4-1; the D gene is possibly TRBD2 (6 bases). V lost 8 bases, J lost 9 bases, and 8 bases lay in between. Per germline, CDR1 MGHRA and CDR2 YSYEKL. The CDR3 is made up of 10 amino acids. CDR3 in DNA: TGCGCCAGCGGGGGGTCTGAGCAGTTCTTC. It encodes CASGGSEQFF.

V usage is TRBV5-1 and J usage is TRBJ2-4; 11 nucleotides agree with TRBD2. The CDR3 has 16 residues. The germline gives CDR1 SGHRS, CDR2 YFSETQ. The trim removed 0 bases at V and 3 bases at J, leaving 2 bases unmatched. As DNA, the CDR3 is TGCGCCAGCAGCTTGGGGACTAGCGGGCTCAAAAACATTCAGTACTTC. Amino acid sequence: CASSLGTSGLKNIQYF. Together with reference TRBV5-1 and TRBJ2-4, the CDR3 gives the full variable domain: KAGVTQTPRYLIKTRGQQVTLSCSPISGHRSVSWYQQTPGQGLQFLFEYFSETQRNKGNFPGRFSGRQFSNSRSEMNVSTLELGDSALYLCASSLGTSGLKNIQYFGAGTRLSVL.

The V call is TRBV19, the J call TRBJ2-5, with TRBD1 identical over 7 bases. Germline trimming cut 9 bases from V and 1 base from J; bases unmatched to any gene: 8. Germline values: CDR1 LNHDA, CDR2 SQIVND (reference sequence). CDR3 length: 14 residues. As DNA, the CDR3 is TGTGCCAGCACGACAGGGACCCTCCAAGAGACCCAGTACTTC. It specifies CASTTGTLQETQYF.